The 5 T cell receptor beta chains in this list originate from one sample, sequenced in a study of cytomegalovirus exposure and HLA in healthy donors. PCR involved 60 Vbeta and 13 Jbeta primers. Profiling relied on immunoSEQ multiplex PCR, and the TCRdb table lists in-frame clones only, not all of them. Found here are about 85,000 clones, more than 60% of them singletons; the top ten hold about 2%. The source material was PBMCs. Receptors were obtained from a boy under 18 in good health and CMV-seronegative.

The chain couples TRBV4-2 to TRBJ2-3; a weak D match, TRBD2 (5 bases). The CDR3 consists of 14 residues. Germline V gene sequence: CDR1 LGHNA, CDR2 YNFKEQ. The V gene lost 0 bases and the J gene lost 4 bases, with 8 bases spanning the gap. CDR3 DNA: TGTGCCAGCAGCCAAGATCCGAGGGCAGATACGCAGTATTTT. It translates to CASSQDPRADTQYF.

The chain uses TRBV25-1 and TRBJ2-7; 8 positions match TRBD1. Germline V gene sequence: CDR1 MGHDK, CDR2 SYGVNS. The CDR3 is made up of 15 amino acids. The V and J ends lost 6 bases and 2 bases, in that order; junction bases with no gene match: 9. CDR3 amino acids: CASRSSRGPPYEQYF. The CDR3 DNA reads TGTGCCAGCAGATCTTCCAGGGGGCCCCCCTACGAGCAGTACTTC.

J is TRBJ1-1 and V is TRBV5-4; 7 positions match TRBD1. The CDR3 sequence is 13 residues long. Trimming at V came to 6 bases and at J to 3 bases, leaving 5 bases not matched to a gene. Germline V CDR1 and CDR2: SGHNT, YYREEE (reference sequence). CDR3 bases: TGTGCCAGCAACACCGGGACAGACACTGAAGCTTTCTTT. Encoded protein: CASNTGTDTEAFF.

The rearrangement links TRBV7-6 to TRBJ1-6, with a possible D match to TRBD1 (6 bases). Germline loops: CDR1 SGHVS, CDR2 FNYEAQ. The CDR3 runs to 14 residues. Trimming removed 5 bases at V and 7 bases at J, with 12 bases between. In nucleotides, the CDR3 is TGTGCCAGCAGCCTACAGGGAACCAATTCACCCCTCCACTTT. Translation gives CASSLQGTNSPLHF. Full variable domain (remainder filled in from reference TRBV7-6 and TRBJ1-6): GAGVSQSPRYKVTKRGQDVALRCDPISGHVSLYWYRQALGQGPEFLTYFNYEAQQDKSGLPNDRFSAERPEGSISTLTIQRTEQRDSAMYRCASSLQGTNSPLHFGNGTRLTVT.

Here the CDR3 reads CASSLTGGFEAFF. CDR3 DNA sequence: TGTGCCAGCAGCTTGACAGGGGGATTTGAAGCTTTCTTT. This chain connects TRBV7-9 to TRBJ1-1, with 9 bases lining up with TRBD1. J lost 7 bases, V lost 3 bases, and 3 bases had no gene match. The CDR3 is made up of 13 amino acids. Germline V gene sequence: CDR1 SEHNR, CDR2 FQNEAQ (reference sequence).